This T cell receptor (beta chain) is from a study of T cells after yellow fever vaccination. Study-level points and caveats: The presence of abundant clonotypes contaminating from the bulk population was possible in FACS-sorted repertoires. Most primary-vaccination clones reappeared after the booster (more than 95% CD4, 75% to 90% CD8).

CDR3 length: 14 residues. Germline trimming cut 5 bases from V and 5 bases from J; bases unmatched to any gene: 9. Germline lookup yields CDR1 MGHRA and CDR2 YSYEKL. Synthesis of TCR cDNA relied on 5'RACE template switching, which attached a universal primer site and UMIs. Via MiXCR, TCRdb re-called the 5' RACE reads, giving one row per CDR3 protein. Of roughly 340,000 distinct CDR3 sequences listed, 8% to 10% were seen once; the top ten hold roughly 17%. This clonotype showed up just a few times. Its antigen is not known. The specimen was PBMCs, collected on the day of the first yellow fever vaccination. The chain is built from TRBV4-1 and TRBJ2-7; 7 nucleotides match TRBD1. This clonotype originated in a man between 18 and 29 years old who received the YFV17D yellow fever vaccine. This CDR3 reads CASSLTGSGHEQYF. In nucleotides, the CDR3 is TGCGCCAGCAGCTTGACAGGGAGCGGCCACGAGCAGTACTTC.